This T cell receptor (beta chain) originates from a study of CD8+ T cells in alopecia areata. About the study: Severity of treated patients was scored by affected scalp percentage.

The sequencing template was cDNA reverse transcribed from extracted RNA. Sequenced by immunoSEQ multiplex PCR; TCRdb stores in-frame clones only, minus some. The sample has over 150,000 clones; about 60% are singletons. This clone has a handful of counts. V was clipped by 3 bases and J by 6 bases, with 11 bases between them. The germline V gene encodes CDR1 MGHRA and CDR2 YSYEKL. The CDR3 extends over 14 amino acids. The treatment is: oral pan-JAK inhibitor, 5-10 mg twice daily. Specimens obtained from alopecia areata patients comprised lesional scalp punch biopsies and peripheral blood. This specimen was CD8+ T cells sorted from blood, taken at week 24, from a patient treated with tofacitinib. This chain links TRBV4-1 with TRBJ1-4, with no clear D. The source of this sequence is a human donor with alopecia areata. CDR3 in amino acids: CASSHRQRDEKLFF. The CDR3, as DNA: TGCGCCAGCAGCCACCGGCAAAGAGATGAAAAACTGTTTTTT.